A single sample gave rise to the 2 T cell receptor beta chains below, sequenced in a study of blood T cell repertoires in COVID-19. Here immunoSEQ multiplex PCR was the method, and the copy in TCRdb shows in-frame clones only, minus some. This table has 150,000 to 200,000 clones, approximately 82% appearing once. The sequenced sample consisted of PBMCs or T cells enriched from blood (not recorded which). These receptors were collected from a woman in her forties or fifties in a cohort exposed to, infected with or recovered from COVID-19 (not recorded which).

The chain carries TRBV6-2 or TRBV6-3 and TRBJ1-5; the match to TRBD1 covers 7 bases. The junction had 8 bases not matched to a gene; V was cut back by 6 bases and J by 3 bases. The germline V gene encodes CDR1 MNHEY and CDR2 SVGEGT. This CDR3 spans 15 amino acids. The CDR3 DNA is TGTGCCAGCAGCAGACAGGGCTCTAACAATCAGCCCCAGCATTTT. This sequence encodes CASSRQGSNNQPQHF.

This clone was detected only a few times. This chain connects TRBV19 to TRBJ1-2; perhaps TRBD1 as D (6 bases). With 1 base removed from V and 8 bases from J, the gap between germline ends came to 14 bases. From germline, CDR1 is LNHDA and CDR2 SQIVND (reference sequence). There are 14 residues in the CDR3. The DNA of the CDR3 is TGTGCCAGTAGTATAGGCTCAGGGGTCAGCGGCTACACCTTC. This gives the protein CASSIGSGVSGYTF.